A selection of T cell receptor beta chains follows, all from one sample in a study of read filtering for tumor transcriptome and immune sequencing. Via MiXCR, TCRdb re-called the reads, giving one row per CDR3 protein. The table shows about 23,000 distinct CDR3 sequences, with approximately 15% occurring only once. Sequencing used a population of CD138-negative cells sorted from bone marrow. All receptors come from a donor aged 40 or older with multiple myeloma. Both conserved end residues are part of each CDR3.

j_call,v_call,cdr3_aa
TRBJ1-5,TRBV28,CASSPVPGTNQPQHF
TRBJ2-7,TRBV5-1,CASSLELWYEQYF
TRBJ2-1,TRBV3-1,CASSQETGRNKFF
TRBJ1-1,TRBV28,CASRAAGVSAFF
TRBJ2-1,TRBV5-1,CASSLESASEQLF
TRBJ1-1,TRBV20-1,CSAREGGKAEAFF
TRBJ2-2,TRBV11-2,CASSPRNTGELFF
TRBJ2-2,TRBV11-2,CASSPPSSGELFF
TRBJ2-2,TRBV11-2,CASSSRTGQTGELFF
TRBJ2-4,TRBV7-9,CASSLDGEKVAKNIQYF
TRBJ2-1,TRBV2,CASKGAGGLGNEQFF
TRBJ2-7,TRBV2,CASRGTNSYEQYF
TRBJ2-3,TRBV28,CASSLGLAGASDTQYF
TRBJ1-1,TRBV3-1,CASSPWDRGTHGEAFF
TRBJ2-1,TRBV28,CASTSVEARGGNEQFF
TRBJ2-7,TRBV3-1,CACSGLSEQSF
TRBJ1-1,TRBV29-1,CSVEGQGPEAFF
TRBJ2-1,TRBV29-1,CSVDSSYNEQFF
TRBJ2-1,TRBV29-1,CSFVRGNEQFF
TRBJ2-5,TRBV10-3,CASSRREGTETQYF
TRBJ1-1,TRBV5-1,CASSLGTNTEAFF
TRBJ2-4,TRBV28,CASRTSSGGYKNIQYF
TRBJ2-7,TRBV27,CASRGTVGTYEQYF
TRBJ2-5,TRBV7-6,CASTPWTEETQYF
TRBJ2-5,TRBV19,CASSRTGAQETQYF
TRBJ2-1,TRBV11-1,CASSLTDLGQAEQFF
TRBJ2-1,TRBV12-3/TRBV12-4,CASSLVNNEQFF
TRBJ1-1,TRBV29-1,CSVGDSPEAFF
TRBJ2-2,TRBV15,CATSRDRAGELFF
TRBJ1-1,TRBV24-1,CATSSSGGVTEAFF
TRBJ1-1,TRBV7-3,CASSPLGGTEAFF
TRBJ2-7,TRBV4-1,CASSQGTLYEQYF
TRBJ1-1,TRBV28,CASSLGTGLTEAFF
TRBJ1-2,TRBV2,CASSQTPTVGYTF
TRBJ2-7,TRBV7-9,CASSPGSGTYYEQYF
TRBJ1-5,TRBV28,CASSPTGFGGNQPQHF
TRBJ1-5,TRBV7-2,CASSTKAGQPQHF
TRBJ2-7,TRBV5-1,CASSLGLAVIYEQYF
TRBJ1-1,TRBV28,CVSARNTEAFF
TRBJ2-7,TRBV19,CASSPRDIGYEQYF
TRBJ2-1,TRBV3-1,CASSQDSGLGGNEQFF
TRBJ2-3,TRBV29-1,CSVEQGSTDTQYF
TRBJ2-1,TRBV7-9,CASSSLSGTSGSSYNEQFF
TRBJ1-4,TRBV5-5,CASSLGQWGEKLFF
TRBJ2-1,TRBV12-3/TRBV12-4,CASSPGHEQFF
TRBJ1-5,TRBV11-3,CASSTGGRDHSNRPQHF
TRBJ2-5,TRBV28,CASSETGGVAETQYF
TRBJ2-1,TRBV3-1,CASSQYRGRANEQFF
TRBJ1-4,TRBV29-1,CSARLGELATNEKLFF
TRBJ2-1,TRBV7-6,CASSGSYNEQFF
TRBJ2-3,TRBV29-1,CSGMGLTSTDTQYF
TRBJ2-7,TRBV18,CASSAPGWDRDYEQYF
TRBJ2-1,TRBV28,CASSSRRGGTGEQFF
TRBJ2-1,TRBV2,CASTGLASYNEQFF
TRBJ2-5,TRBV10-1,CASSMGQRGETQYF
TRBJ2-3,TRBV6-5,CASSHRGLAGDSTDTQYF
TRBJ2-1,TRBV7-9,CASSTGRDYNEQFF
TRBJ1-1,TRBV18,CASSPGLQNTEAFF
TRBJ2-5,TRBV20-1,CSANTQIPQETQYF
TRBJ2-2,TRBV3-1,CASSQVLDSATGELFF